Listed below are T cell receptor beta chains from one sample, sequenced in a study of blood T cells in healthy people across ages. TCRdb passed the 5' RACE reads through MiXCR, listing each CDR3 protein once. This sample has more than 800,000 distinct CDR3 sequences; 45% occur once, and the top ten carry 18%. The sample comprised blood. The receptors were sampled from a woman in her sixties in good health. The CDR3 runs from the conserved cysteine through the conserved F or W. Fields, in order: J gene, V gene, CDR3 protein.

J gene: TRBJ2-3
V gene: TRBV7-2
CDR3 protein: CASSPTSGGNTQYF

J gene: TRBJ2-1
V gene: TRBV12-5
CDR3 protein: CASGQLAGGRSEQFF

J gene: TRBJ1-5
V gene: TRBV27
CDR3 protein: CASSLVGTENQPQHF

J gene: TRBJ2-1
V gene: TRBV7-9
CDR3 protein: CASSQGTRVIDEQFF

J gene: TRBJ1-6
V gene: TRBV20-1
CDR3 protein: CSVMEGHNSPLHF

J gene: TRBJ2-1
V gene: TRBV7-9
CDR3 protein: CASSAGQTSYNEQFF

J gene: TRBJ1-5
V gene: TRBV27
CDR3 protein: CASSPDGLNQPQHF

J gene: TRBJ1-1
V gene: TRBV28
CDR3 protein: CASSLLDRVNTEAFF

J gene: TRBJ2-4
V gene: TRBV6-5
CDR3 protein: CASSFTGVAKNIQYF

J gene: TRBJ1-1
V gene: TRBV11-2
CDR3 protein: CASSYRQGKTEAFF

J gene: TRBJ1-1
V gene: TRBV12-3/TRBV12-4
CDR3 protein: CASTGQGALSNTEAFF

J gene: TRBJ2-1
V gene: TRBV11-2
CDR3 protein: CASSHDNEQFF

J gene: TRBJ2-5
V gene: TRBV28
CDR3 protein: CASSTHRLFGEQYF

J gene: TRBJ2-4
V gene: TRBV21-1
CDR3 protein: CASPSMGAKNIQYF

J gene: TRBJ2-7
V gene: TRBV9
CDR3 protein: CASSVSDSYEQYF

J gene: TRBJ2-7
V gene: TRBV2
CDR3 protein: CASGVGQGPSQQYF

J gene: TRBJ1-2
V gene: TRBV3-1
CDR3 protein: CASSQAGIYGYTF

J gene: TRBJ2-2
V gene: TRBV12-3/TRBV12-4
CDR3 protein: CASSPGLGPNRELFF

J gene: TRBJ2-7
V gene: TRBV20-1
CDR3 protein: CSARAGTSSKISYEQYF

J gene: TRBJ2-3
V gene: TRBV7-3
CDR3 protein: CASSLAGTRSTDTQYF

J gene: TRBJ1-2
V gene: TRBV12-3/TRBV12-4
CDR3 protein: CASRRTGTAGYTF

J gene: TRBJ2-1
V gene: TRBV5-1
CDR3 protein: CASGEGGDEQFF

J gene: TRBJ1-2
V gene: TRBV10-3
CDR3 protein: CAISDKQVLVAGYTF

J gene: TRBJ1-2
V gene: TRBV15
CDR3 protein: CATSREPGAIYGYTF

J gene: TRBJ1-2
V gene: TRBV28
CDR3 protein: CASSYEGRGYGYTF

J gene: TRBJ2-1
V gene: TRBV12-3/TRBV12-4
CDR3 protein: CATRVSSYNEQFF

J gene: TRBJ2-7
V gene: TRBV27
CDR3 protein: CASSRAGAVHEQYF

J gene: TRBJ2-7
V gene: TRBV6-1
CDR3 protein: CASRDILYYEQYF

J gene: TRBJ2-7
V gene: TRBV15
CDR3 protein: CATSDQRDNYEQYF

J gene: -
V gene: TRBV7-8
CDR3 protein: CASSWTSGTYNEQYF

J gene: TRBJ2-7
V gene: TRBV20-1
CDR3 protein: CSARDMRGGSYEQYF

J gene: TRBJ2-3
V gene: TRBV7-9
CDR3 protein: CASSPQGSGTDTQYF

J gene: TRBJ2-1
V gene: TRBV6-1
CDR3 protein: CASSELAGETYNEQFF

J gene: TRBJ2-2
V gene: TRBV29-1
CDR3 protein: CSVEDRTSDGELFF

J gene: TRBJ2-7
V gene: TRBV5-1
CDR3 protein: CASSFVSLGEQYF

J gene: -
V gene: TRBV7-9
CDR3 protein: CASSSGIKYQETQFF

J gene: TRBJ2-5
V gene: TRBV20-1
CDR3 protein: CSANLAGNEQYF

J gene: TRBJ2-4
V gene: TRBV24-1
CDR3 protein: CATSDYGGQGKNIQYF

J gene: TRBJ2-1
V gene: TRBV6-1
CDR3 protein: CASRLAATSEQFF

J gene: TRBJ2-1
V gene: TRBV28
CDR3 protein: CASSFVAGQQFF

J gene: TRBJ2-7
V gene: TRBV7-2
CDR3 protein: CASSLAWGRRYEQYF

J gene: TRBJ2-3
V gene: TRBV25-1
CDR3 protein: CTSSSPGRGDTQYF

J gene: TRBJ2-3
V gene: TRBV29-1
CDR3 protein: CSTSSEPSTDTQYF

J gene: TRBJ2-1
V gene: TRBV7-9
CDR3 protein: CASSLGGTRHNEQFF

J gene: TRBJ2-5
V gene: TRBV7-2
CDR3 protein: CASSPLVEETQYF

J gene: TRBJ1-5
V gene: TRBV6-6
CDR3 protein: CASRDRVNQPQHF

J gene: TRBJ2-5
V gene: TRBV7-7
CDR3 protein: CASSQTSGSEQYF

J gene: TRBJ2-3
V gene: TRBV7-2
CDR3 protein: CASSFRHRGDTQYF

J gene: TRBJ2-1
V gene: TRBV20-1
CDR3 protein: CSASLAGGPRGNEQFF

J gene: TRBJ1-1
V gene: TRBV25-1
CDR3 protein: CASSGYRGRTFF